This T cell receptor (beta chain) was captured by sequencing in a study of vaccination effects on CD4 cells after COVID-19 (dated by TCRdb to between 2021 and 2022). Broadly, across the study: Post-vaccine samples across the study were collected a median of 72 days after the second dose, with a range of 14 to 241. Cultures from other donors in the study were sequenced with the Oncomine TCR Beta short-read assay on an Illumina iSeq 100. Altogether, about 10 COVID-19 convalescent patients and 4 SARS-CoV-2-naive healthy vaccine recipients made up the full study. In both COVID-19 convalescent patients and infection-naive vaccine recipients, the study compared SARS-CoV-2 spike-specific CD4+ TCR repertoires from before mRNA vaccination with those from after it.

Library generation was performed with the immunoSEQ multiplex PCR assay. DNA from the CD4+ T cells that had been cultured and isolated underwent TCR beta CDR3 sequencing. As for how the authors treated the data: Non-productive TCR sequences were removed and reads were trimmed to the CDR3 region, keeping CDR3s of at least 7 amino acids. The MANAFEST web app was used to pick out antigen-specific clonotypes by comparing their expansion in peptide wells with that in reference cultures. To be called positive, a clone needed expansion at FDR<0.05 compared with the reference and with all other wells, an odds ratio greater than 5, and a frequency greater than 0.1% in two replicate wells. A clonotype was called cross-reactive if it was significantly expanded both in SARS-CoV-2 spike wells and in at least one common cold coronavirus spike condition. Using the stringdist R package, CDR3 similarity was measured by Levenshtein distance, and unrooted trees were constructed with ape in R 3.6.1. Sourced from immuneACCESS, this table was stored by TCRdb with only in-frame sequences that have V and J called. A share of the clones is absent; for the studies checked, an unresolved V gene accounts for under half, and the remainder has no known explanation. V, J and clone size derive from that table, while D and trimming were established from the DNA sequence. This sample has approximately 74,000 clones in its table, and under 80% of those were observed once. The ten top clones hold more than 0.85% of the sample.

The ViraFEST assay stimulated PBMC with viral peptide pools and then used TCR sequencing to identify antigen-specific CD4+ T cell clonotypes by expansion. After roughly 11 days of culture, CD4+ T cells were isolated with the EasySep CD4+ T cell isolation kit. Each participant received two doses of an mRNA SARS-CoV-2 vaccine, either BNT162b2 or mRNA-1273. The absence of prior SARS-CoV-2 infection in healthy vaccine recipients was confirmed by negative nucleocapsid antibodies before and after vaccination. Approximately 2 million PBMC per well were cultured in IMDM with about 5.4% human AB serum, 10 IU/ml IL-2 and gentamicin, plus 10 ug/ml peptides. Half of the culture medium was replaced with fresh IL-2-containing medium on days 3 and 7. Unless noted otherwise, every peptide stimulation condition was grown in triplicate wells. PBMC were separated from whole blood using Ficoll-Paque Plus gradient centrifugation and were then either cryopreserved at -140C or used fresh. The overlapping peptide pools covered the spike proteins of SARS-CoV-2 as well as those of the common cold coronaviruses HCoV-NL63, HCoV-OC43 and HCoV-229E. The QIAamp micro DNA kit was used to extract genomic DNA from the cultured CD4+ T cells.

Points the paper makes about the study in general: The study was limited by a small number of convalescent patients, and early post-infection timepoints were lacking. Marked clonal contraction was observed in both infection-induced and vaccine-induced clones at late post-vaccination timepoints, consistent with waning T cell responses. Among healthy vaccine recipients, nearly all vaccine-induced clones were SARS-CoV-2 mono-reactive, and just 1 of 255 was cross-reactive with common cold coronaviruses.

A word on this clone: Its binding antigen is unknown. No base qualities exist here, and no much larger clone lies one base off it.

CDR1 is given as LNHDA and CDR2 as SQIVND, both from the germline V gene (reference sequence). The junction carries 19 bases between V and J, which are trimmed by 9 bases and 8 bases respectively. The CDR3 runs 14 amino acids, cysteine and phenylalanine included. Just CDR3 DNA is preserved here, 42 bases in frame from base 1. The chain couples TRBV19 to TRBJ1-4; D gene: possibly TRBD1, on 6 matching bases. The input for sequencing was CD4+ T cells from PBMCs cultured with HCoV-OC43 spike peptides, taken after COVID-19 vaccination. In the paper's terms, the cell subset or site label means: HCoV-OC43 spike overlapping peptide pool stimulation. The sequence was collected from a human donor who received a COVID-19 vaccine. Here is the DNA: TGTGCCAGCACAAAGGGGACATTAGGAGAAAAACTGTTTTTT. It specifies CASTKGTLGEKLFF.